The T cell receptor (beta chain) under discussion was sequenced for a study of shared clonotypes between healthy human individuals. Study-wide results and limits: Only blood samples were collected, and tissue repertoires likely differ. It was anticipated that sequencing depth would influence how many clonotypes donors shared.

CDR1 is SGHTA and CDR2 is FQGNSA in the germline V gene. The J segment lost 2 bases and the V segment lost 1 base, leaving 2 bases of the junction unmatched. The CDR3 has 16 amino acids. Splitting of each subset's genomic DNA was done evenly across several immunoSEQ plates. The authors ran unsorted PBMC replicate PCRs on 250 to 300 ng DNA, about 30,000 T cell genomes. Data came from immunoSEQ multiplex PCR; TCRdb stores just in-frame clones and leaves some out. The repertoire holds about 480,000 clones, with 75% to 80% as singletons. For this clone: Its antigen is currently unknown.

The specimen sequenced was PBMCs. The origin of this receptor is a woman aged 40 to 50 in good health. Some clones in this sample may be carry-over from other donors' samples. This chain connects TRBV7-2 to TRBJ2-6, with 7 bases lining up with TRBD1. The CDR3 DNA reads TGTGCCAGCAGCTTAGTGCAGGGGGCTGGGGCCAACGTCCTGACTTTC. Translation gives CASSLVQGAGANVLTF. The variable domain in full, with the rest retrieved from reference TRBV7-2 and TRBJ2-6, is GAGVSQSPSNKVTEKGKDVELRCDPISGHTALYWYRQSLGQGLEFLIYFQGNSAPDKSGLPSDRFSAERTGGSVSTLTIQRTQQEDSAVYLCASSLVQGAGANVLTFGAGSRLTVL.